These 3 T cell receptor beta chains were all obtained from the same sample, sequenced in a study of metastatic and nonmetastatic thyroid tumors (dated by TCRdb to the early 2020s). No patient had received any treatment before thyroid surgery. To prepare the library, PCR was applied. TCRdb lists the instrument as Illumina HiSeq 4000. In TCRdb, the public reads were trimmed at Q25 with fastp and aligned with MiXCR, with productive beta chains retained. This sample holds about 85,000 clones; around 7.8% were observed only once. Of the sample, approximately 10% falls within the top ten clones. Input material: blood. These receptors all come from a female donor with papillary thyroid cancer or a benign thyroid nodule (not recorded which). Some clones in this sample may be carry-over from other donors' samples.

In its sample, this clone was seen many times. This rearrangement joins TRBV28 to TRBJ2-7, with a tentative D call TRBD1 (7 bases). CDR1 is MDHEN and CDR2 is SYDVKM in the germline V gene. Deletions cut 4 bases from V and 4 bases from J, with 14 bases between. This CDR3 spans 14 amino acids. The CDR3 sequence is CASSSSTGRYEQYF. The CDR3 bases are TGTGCCAGCAGTTCCTCGACAGGGAGGTACGAGCAGTACTTC.

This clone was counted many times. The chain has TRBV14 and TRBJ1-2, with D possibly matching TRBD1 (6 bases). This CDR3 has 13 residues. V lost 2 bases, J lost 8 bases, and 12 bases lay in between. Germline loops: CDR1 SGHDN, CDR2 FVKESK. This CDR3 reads CASSQSRGGGYTF. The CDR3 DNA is TGTGCCAGCAGCCAATCACGAGGGGGGGGCTACACCTTC. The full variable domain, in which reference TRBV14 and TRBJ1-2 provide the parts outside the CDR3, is EAGVTQFPSHSVIEKGQTVTLRCDPISGHDNLYWYRRVMGKEIKFLLHFVKESKQDESGMPNNRFLAERTGGTYSTLKVQPAELEDSGVYFCASSQSRGGGYTFGSGTRLTVV.

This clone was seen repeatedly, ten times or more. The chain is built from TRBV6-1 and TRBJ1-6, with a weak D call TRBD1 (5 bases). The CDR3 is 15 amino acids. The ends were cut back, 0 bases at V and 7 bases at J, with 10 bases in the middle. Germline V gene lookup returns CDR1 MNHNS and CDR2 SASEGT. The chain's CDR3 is CASSEALGANSPLHF. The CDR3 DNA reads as TGTGCCAGCAGTGAAGCACTAGGGGCAAATTCACCCCTCCACTTT.